The next 15 T cell receptor beta chains were all read from a single sample in a study of tumor and adjacent non-tumor tissue in lung cancer. TCRbeta libraries were built with three rounds of nested PCR, modified from ARM-PCR. Each CDR3 protein is one row after TCRdb ran MiXCR on the multiplex PCR reads. The sample includes roughly 120,000 distinct CDR3 sequences, over 70% of them seen just once. RNA was extracted from bulk tissue without any cell sorting. The sequencing input was lung tumor tissue. The receptor source for this set is a man between 65 and 85 years old with non-small cell lung cancer.

As concerns this clonotype: It is likely a read error, because the conserved phenylalanine at the end of the CDR3 is missing. This chain connects TRBV28 to TRBJ2-7, with D perhaps TRBD1 or TRBD2 (6 bases each). The CDR3 is 14 amino acids. Looked up from germline, CDR1 is MDHEN and CDR2 is SYDVKM. The CDR3 nucleotides read TGTGCCAGCAGTCCCAGGACGGGGGCCTACGAACAGTACATC. Its translation: CASSPRTGAYEQYI.

This clonotype appeared many times. The chain links TRBV20-1 to TRBJ2-1; possibly TRBD1 or TRBD2 for D (5 bases each). Germline values: CDR1 DFQATT, CDR2 SNEGSKA (reference sequence). The V end lost 2 bases, the J end lost 5 bases, and 16 bases lay between the germline ends. This CDR3 is built from 15 residues. The DNA for the CDR3 is TGCAGTGCTAGACCAGGGACGGCCTATAACAATGAGCAGTTCTTC. This encodes CSARPGTAYNNEQFF.

Remarks on this clonotype: A read error may explain this, as a much larger clone is one base away. The chain has TRBV20-1 and TRBJ1-1; no clear D gene. Germline-derived CDR1 and CDR2 are DFQATT and SNEGSKA (reference sequence). V was clipped by 8 bases and J by 11 bases, with 9 bases between them. This CDR3 has 8 residues. The CDR3 DNA reads as TGCAGTACTCCGGGTGCTTTCTTT. This encodes CSTPGAFF.

With regard to this clonotype: One junction end does not reproduce the germline sequence, and a read error may be involved. The V call is TRBV28, the J call TRBJ1-2; D remains ambiguous. This CDR3 contains 16 residues. In germline, CDR1 is MDHEN, CDR2 SYDVKM. CDR3 in amino acids: CASCSTSLLGRDGCTF. CDR3 DNA: TGTGCCAGCTGTTCCACCAGTCTTCTCGGTCGGGATGGCTGCACCTTC.

Notes on this clonotype: A much larger clone differs from this one at a single base, so this may be a read error. The chain is built from TRBV6-1 and TRBJ2-3, with TRBD2 identical over 8 bases. This CDR3 contains 20 residues. The J segment lost 5 bases and the V segment lost 0 bases, leaving 19 bases of the junction unmatched. Germline-derived CDR1 and CDR2 are MNHNS and SASEGT. Here the CDR3 DNA reads TGTGCCAGCAGTGAAGCGAGATTTTTTGGCGGGGGGTTGTCTGGAGATACGCAGTATTTT. Residues: CASSEARFFGGGLSGDTQYF.

This clonotype was counted many times. The V gene is TRBV20-1, the J gene TRBJ1-3, with TRBD1 matching 12 bases. This CDR3 has 15 amino acids. The J segment lost 0 bases and the V segment lost 5 bases, leaving 2 bases of the junction unmatched. In germline, CDR1 is DFQATT, CDR2 SNEGSKA (reference sequence). In DNA, the CDR3 is TGCAGTGCTGGGACAGGGGGCAGCTCTGGAAACACCATATATTTT. Its protein is CSAGTGGSSGNTIYF.

The chain carries TRBV10-2 and TRBJ2-1; D unclear. The ends were cut back, 6 bases at V and 12 bases at J, with 24 bases in the middle. CDR3 length: 15 amino acids. Germline loops: CDR1 WSHSY, CDR2 SAAADI. In DNA form, the CDR3 reads TGCGCCAGCAGGTCCCAGAGACCCTCTTCACATGGGCAGTTCTTC. It is translated as CASRSQRPSSHGQFF.

Concerning this clonotype: At one of its ends the junction is not consistent with the germline gene, which may arise from a read error. The chain combines TRBV4-3 with TRBJ2-4; D unresolved. The CDR3 is 15 amino acids. Germline loops: CDR1 LGHNA, CDR2 YSLEER. The chain's CDR3 is CASSPRTGFKYIQYF. Here the CDR3 DNA reads TGCGCCAGCAGCCCAAGGACGGGTTTCAAATACATTCAGTACTTT.

This clonotype came up a few times. A junction boundary mismatches the germline segment, possibly from a read error. This rearrangement joins TRBV11-2 to TRBJ1-3; D uncertain. In germline, CDR1 is SGHAT, CDR2 FQNNGV. The CDR3 covers 15 residues. CDR3 nucleotides: TGTGACAGCAGTCACACATGGACCCCTGGAAACACGATATATTTT. As protein: CDSSHTWTPGNTIYF.

A remark on this clonotype: One junction end does not reproduce the germline sequence, and a read error may be involved. J is TRBJ2-7 and V is TRBV7-8; unclear D gene. The CDR3 has 11 amino acids. From germline, CDR1 is SGHVS and CDR2 FQNEAQ. CDR3 DNA sequence: TGTGCCAGCATCTTAGGGTACGAGCGGTACTTC. This codes for CASILGYERYF.

This clonotype is a singleton in its sample. This chain uses TRBV29-1 with TRBJ2-7; D is possibly TRBD1 (5 bases). Germline V gene lookup returns CDR1 SQVTM and CDR2 ANQGSEA. The CDR3 is made up of 12 amino acids. V was clipped by 7 bases and J by 11 bases, with 21 bases between them. CDR3 bases: TGCAGCGCTTGGGGCAGCTCCTACAAGGAGTACTTC. Translating it yields CSAWGSSYKEYF.

Concerning this clonotype: The CDR3 carries no conserved terminal phenylalanine or tryptophan, so it likely arises from a read error. This rearrangement joins TRBV4-1 to TRBJ1-2; D not certain. CDR1 and CDR2 from the germline V gene are MGHRA and YSYEKL. The CDR3 consists of 14 residues. The CDR3: CASSQSRRNYDYTI. CDR3 nucleotides: TGCGCCAGCAGCCAAAGTAGACGGAACTATGACTACACCATC.

About this clonotype: The germline gene is not matched at one end of the junction; a read error may be the cause. This chain joins TRBV6-1 and TRBJ2-2; 10 bases are a match to TRBD1. The V gene's germline CDR1 is MNHNS and CDR2 SASEGT. The CDR3 is 15 amino acids. Here the CDR3 reads CVSREGTGDSGELFF. The CDR3 DNA sequence: TGCGTCAGCAGGGAGGGGACAGGGGACAGCGGGGAGCTGTTTTTT.

Of note for this clonotype: One end of the junction fails to match germline, which may point to a read error. The V gene is TRBV24-1, the J gene TRBJ2-3, with D perhaps matching TRBD2 (6 bases). CDR3 length: 17 amino acids. Germline V CDR1 and CDR2: KGHDR, SFDVKD. For the CDR3, the DNA is TGTACCACCAGTAAGGGCGGGATTACTATTGTCACAGATACGCAGTATTTT. The encoded protein is CTTSKGGITIVTDTQYF.

The chain has TRBV20-1 and TRBJ2-7; either TRBD1 or TRBD2 may fit D (5 bases each). CDR3 size: 11 residues. Germline loops: CDR1 DFQATT, CDR2 SNEGSKA (reference sequence). CDR3 amino acids: CRVTGAVEQYF. CDR3 nucleotides: TGCAGAGTTACCGGGGCAGTCGAGCAGTACTTC.